A single sample gave rise to the 17 T cell receptor beta chains below, sequenced in a study of high-grade serous ovarian cancer treatment subgroups. Tumor samples were obtained before definitive surgery or chemotherapy. Profiled with immunoSEQ multiplex PCR; TCRdb holds only in-frame clones, not every one. Here the sample spans about 5,700 clones, around 66% being singletons. Sequences were obtained from tumor tissue. The receptor source for this set is a human donor with high-grade serous ovarian cancer.

This clone was counted only a few times. This chain connects TRBV7-9 to TRBJ1-6; D uncertain. The CDR3 covers 11 residues. The V and J ends lost 5 bases and 8 bases respectively, with 4 bases between them. CDR1 and CDR2 (germline): SEHNR, FQNEAQ (reference sequence). The CDR3 is CASSRDSPLHF. The CDR3 coding sequence is TGTGCCAGCAGCCGGGATTCACCCCTCCACTTT. The variable domain in full, completed from reference TRBV7-9 and TRBJ1-6, reads DTGVSQNPRHKITKRGQNVTFRCDPISEHNRLYWYRQTLGQGPEFLTYFQNEAQLEKSRLLSDRFSAERPKGSFSTLEIQRTEQGDSAMYLCASSRDSPLHFGNGTRLTVT.

This chain links TRBV4-3 with TRBJ1-1; D remains unclear. The V gene lost 0 bases and the J gene lost 4 bases, with 12 bases spanning the gap. The CDR3 has 15 residues. Looked up from germline, CDR1 is LGHNA and CDR2 is YSLEER. The CDR3 sequence: CASSQDRVIPTEAFF. CDR3 DNA sequence: TGCGCCAGCAGCCAAGATCGGGTCATTCCCACTGAAGCTTTCTTT.

J is TRBJ1-4 and V is TRBV7-6; unclear D gene. CDR1 SGHVS and CDR2 FNYEAQ come from the germline V gene. The CDR3 sequence is 18 residues long. Trimming took off 5 bases at V and 4 bases at J, with 23 bases between the two ends. Here the CDR3 reads CASSLYPGTTAFNEKLFF. In DNA, the CDR3 is TGTGCCAGCAGCCTCTACCCCGGAACAACTGCATTTAATGAAAAACTGTTTTTT.

The genes are TRBV29-1 and TRBJ2-3, with TRBD2 matching over 7 bases. This CDR3 is built from 14 residues. V lost 6 bases and J lost 1; bases outside the gene matches: 7. The V gene's germline CDR1 is SQVTM and CDR2 ANQGSEA. This CDR3 reads CSVRPSGGTDTQYF. In DNA form, the CDR3 reads TGCAGCGTCCGTCCGAGCGGGGGCACAGATACGCAGTATTTT.

This clone was recorded only once. V is TRBV7-9 and J is TRBJ2-5, with TRBD1 matching 7 bases. TRBJ2-7 explains the end of the DNA better; the J call may be wrong. Germline assignment: CDR1 SEHNR and CDR2 FQNEAQ (reference sequence). CDR3 length: 15 amino acids. The chain's CDR3 is CASSLPGTATYEQYF. CDR3 DNA: TGTGCCAGCAGCCTCCCCGGGACAGCGACCTACGAGCAGTACTTC.

V is TRBV7-8 and J is TRBJ1-5; no definite D call. Germline lookup yields CDR1 SGHVS and CDR2 FQNEAQ. This CDR3 comprises 12 residues. The V end lost 5 bases, the J end lost 9 bases, and 11 bases lay between the germline ends. The chain's CDR3 is CASSLPPGPQHF. The DNA for the CDR3 is TGTGCCAGCAGCCTGCCCCCCGGGCCCCAGCATTTT.

J is TRBJ2-6 and V is TRBV7-2; D ambiguous. The CDR3 has 15 amino acids. V dropped 5 bases and J dropped 2 bases, with 10 bases sitting between them. Germline lookup yields CDR1 SGHTA and CDR2 FQGNSA. CDR3: CASSLTSAGANVLTF. DNA of the CDR3: TGTGCCAGCAGCCTTACTTCGGCTGGGGCCAACGTCCTGACTTTC.

This chain uses TRBV5-1 with TRBJ2-4; 14 bases are a match to TRBD2. Germline values: CDR1 SGHRS, CDR2 YFSETQ. This CDR3 region has 19 residues. J lost 8 bases, V lost 2 bases, and 15 bases had no gene match. As DNA, the CDR3 is TGCGCCAGCAGCTTTCTCCCTGCGACTAGCGGGGGGGCGGCGGACATTCAGTACTTC. Its protein product is CASSFLPATSGGAADIQYF.

CDR3 sequence reads: CASSPTSDDEQFF. The CDR3 DNA reads TGCGCCAGCAGCCCTACTAGCGACGATGAGCAGTTCTTC. This sequence joins TRBV5-1 and TRBJ2-1; 7 positions match TRBD2. Germline V gene data show CDR1 as SGHRS and CDR2 as YFSETQ. V dropped 4 bases and J dropped 8; count of bases not matched to a gene: 6. The CDR3 extends over 13 amino acids.

The gene calls are TRBV19 and TRBJ2-7; TRBD1 aligns across 7 bases. The ends lost 5 bases at V and 7 bases at J; junction bases unmatched: 17. Germline loops: CDR1 LNHDA, CDR2 SQIVND (reference sequence). The CDR3 runs 16 residues. CDR3 DNA sequence: TGTGCCAGTAGTCCGATCACAGGGGCCAAGAGGGATGAGCAGTACTTC. Translated: CASSPITGAKRDEQYF.

The chain recombines TRBV15 with TRBJ2-1; a possible D gene is TRBD2 (5 bases). The CDR3 sequence is 15 residues long. CDR1 and CDR2 (germline): LNHNV, YYDKDF (reference sequence). V lost 0 bases, J lost 4 bases, and 10 bases lay in between. This chain's CDR3 is CATSRDTSRYNEQFF. CDR3 DNA sequence: TGTGCCACCAGCAGAGACACTAGTCGGTACAATGAGCAGTTCTTC.

V is TRBV5-1 and J is TRBJ2-5; no reliable D call. In germline, CDR1 is SGHRS, CDR2 YFSETQ. CDR3 length: 13 residues. Trimming left V 0 bases short and J 5 bases short, with 8 bases between. Here the CDR3 DNA reads TGCGCCAGCAGCTTGGGCCGTCGGGAGACCCAGTACTTC. Its protein is CASSLGRRETQYF.

This chain joins TRBV7-2 and TRBJ2-7; 10 nucleotides match TRBD1. V lost 5 bases and J lost 4; bases outside the gene matches: 5. The CDR3 is made up of 14 amino acids. CDR1 and CDR2 from the germline V gene are SGHTA and FQGNSA. CDR3 sequence (DNA): TGTGCCAGCAGCGCGACAGGGGGCAGGTACGAGCAGTACTTC. Protein product: CASSATGGRYEQYF.

This clone was found a few times. The chain combines TRBV5-4 with TRBJ1-6; no firm D call. Per germline, CDR1 SGHNT and CDR2 YYREEE (reference sequence). The CDR3 has 15 residues. V shed 0 bases and J shed 9 bases, with 13 bases lying between them. The CDR3 DNA follows: TGTGCCAGCAGCTTGGAGCGGGGTGGATTTTCACCCCTCCACTTT. It codes for CASSLERGGFSPLHF.

The sample holds one count of this clone. This chain joins TRBV19 and TRBJ1-5; D may be TRBD1 (6 bases). The CDR3 runs to 16 residues. Trimming removed 6 bases from V and 1 base from J, with 16 bases in between. The V gene's germline CDR1 is LNHDA and CDR2 SQIVND (reference sequence). The CDR3 nucleotides read TGTGCCAGTAGGGGGCAGGGGAGCGTGAGCAATCAGCCCCAGCATTTT. Residues: CASRGQGSVSNQPQHF.

This clone showed up just a few times. The CDR3 DNA reads as TGCGCCAGCAGCCGCGGGGGATGGGCTGAAGCTTTCTTT. Its translation: CASSRGGWAEAFF. V is TRBV5-1 and J is TRBJ1-1; D is perhaps TRBD1 (5 bases). Germline CDR1 reads SGHRS; CDR2 reads YFSETQ. V was cut by 4 bases and J by 6 bases, with 13 bases left in between. The CDR3 is made up of 13 amino acids.

The rearrangement links TRBV7-9 to TRBJ2-7; D remains ambiguous. The CDR3 covers 15 residues. Germline assignment: CDR1 SEHNR and CDR2 FQNEAQ (reference sequence). V lost 1 base, J lost 1 base, and 11 bases lay in between. The CDR3 is CASSLGRARSYEQYF. CDR3 bases: TGTGCCAGCAGCTTAGGCCGGGCCCGTTCCTACGAGCAGTACTTC. Supplemented by reference TRBV7-9 and TRBJ2-7, the full variable domain reads DTGVSQNPRHKITKRGQNVTFRCDPISEHNRLYWYRQTLGQGPEFLTYFQNEAQLEKSRLLSDRFSAERPKGSFSTLEIQRTEQGDSAMYLCASSLGRARSYEQYFGPGTRLTVT.